Presented here are 26 T cell receptor beta chains from one specimen sequenced in a study of blood T cells in healthy people across ages. Sample-barcoded 5' priming and a J-beta primer mix drove a second PCR of about 7 to 11 cycles. TCRdb re-called the 5' RACE reads with MiXCR, one entry per CDR3 protein. The sample gives roughly 730,000 distinct CDR3 sequences, 56% of which show up once; around 25% is in the top ten. Sequencing was carried out using blood. The receptors originated from a man aged 35 to 55 in good health.

The chain couples TRBV27 to TRBJ2-1; 7 bases are a match to TRBD1. This CDR3 contains 16 residues. Trimming at V came to 6 bases and at J to 2 bases, leaving 10 bases not matched to a gene. Per the germline V gene, CDR1 is MNHEY and CDR2 is SMNVEV (reference sequence). CDR3: CASRPRTGDPYNEQFF. The DNA for the CDR3 is TGTGCCAGCAGGCCGAGGACAGGCGACCCCTACAATGAGCAGTTCTTC.

This clonotype was picked up a small number of times. The V and J genes are TRBV4-2 and TRBJ1-2; D uncertain. The CDR3 is 15 amino acids. Germline CDR1 reads LGHNA; CDR2 reads YNFKEQ. V lost 0 bases and J lost 7, with 15 bases in between. CDR3: CASSQDGIGIGGYTF. The CDR3 DNA is TGTGCCAGCAGCCAAGATGGTATAGGGATCGGTGGCTACACCTTC.

This sequence joins TRBV27 and TRBJ2-3; possible D gene TRBD2, 5 bases. The V gene's germline CDR1 is MNHEY and CDR2 SMNVEV (reference sequence). The CDR3 is 16 residues long. V lost 5 bases to trimming and J lost 6 bases, with 21 bases between them. Written as DNA, the CDR3 is TGTGCCAGCAGTGACGCGGCGGGCGGGTCGGGGGATACGCAGTATTTT. Protein sequence: CASSDAAGGSGDTQYF.

This clonotype has more than one count but fewer than ten. The V gene is TRBV28, the J gene TRBJ2-5; no clear D. CDR3 size: 13 residues. V gave up 3 bases and J gave up 4 bases, with 9 bases separating them. Germline V CDR1 and CDR2: MDHEN, SYDVKM. The CDR3 sequence is CASSFMGPETQYF. The CDR3 DNA follows: TGTGCCAGCAGTTTTATGGGTCCAGAGACCCAGTACTTC.

This clonotype showed up just a few times. This sequence joins TRBV5-1 and TRBJ2-3; no firm D call. Germline V gene lookup returns CDR1 SGHRS and CDR2 YFSETQ. V gave up 2 bases and J gave up 2 bases, with 12 bases separating them. There are 15 residues in the CDR3. CDR3 amino acids: CASSFILDSTDTQYF. The CDR3 coding sequence is TGCGCCAGCAGCTTTATCTTAGATTCCACAGATACGCAGTATTTT.

This clonotype occurred a few times. V usage is TRBV29-1 and J usage is TRBJ2-7; weak D call: TRBD1 (6 bases). Trimming took off 5 bases at V and 2 bases at J, with 13 bases between the two ends. Germline CDR1 is SQVTM and CDR2 is ANQGSEA. The CDR3 consists of 13 residues. The CDR3 region is CSVSFGQTYEQYF. The DNA for the CDR3 is TGCAGCGTTTCATTCGGACAGACCTACGAGCAGTACTTC.

A few counts support this clonotype. This rearrangement joins TRBV30 to TRBJ1-2; tentative D call: TRBD1 (5 bases). V lost 8 bases and J lost 6, with 10 bases in between. Looked up from germline, CDR1 is GTSNPN and CDR2 is SVGIG (reference sequence). This CDR3 is built from 10 residues. The CDR3 coding sequence is TGTGCCCTGGACAACCATGGCTACACCTTC. Encoded protein: CALDNHGYTF. The whole variable domain, filled in from reference TRBV30 and TRBJ1-2, reads SQTIHQWPATLVQPVGSPLSLECTVEGTSNPNLYWYRQAAGRGLQLLFYSVGIGQISSEVPQNLSASRPQDRQFILSSKKLLLSDSGFYLCALDNHGYTFGSGTRLTVV.

Comments on this clonotype: At one end, the junction sequence differs from germline, possibly due to a read error. The V and J genes are TRBV7-2 and TRBJ1-2, with a tentative D call TRBD1 (6 bases). Germline assignment: CDR1 SGHTA and CDR2 FQGNSA. This CDR3 has 16 amino acids. CDR3 DNA sequence: TGTGCCAGCAGCCTAGCGGGGGGGGGCTATGACTATGGCTACACCTTC. As protein: CASSLAGGGYDYGYTF.

This clonotype has more than one count but fewer than ten. The V gene is TRBV28, the J gene TRBJ2-3, with D perhaps matching TRBD2 (7 bases). The germline CDR1 and CDR2 sequences are MDHEN and SYDVKM. The CDR3 is made up of 15 amino acids. Deletions cut 7 bases from V and 2 bases from J, with 16 bases between. The CDR3: CASIRGAAYTDTQYF. Written as DNA, the CDR3 is TGTGCCAGCATACGGGGGGCCGCTTACACAGATACGCAGTATTTT.

The chain has TRBV28 and TRBJ2-7, with D uncertain. The CDR3 is made up of 12 amino acids. The germline CDR1 and CDR2 sequences are MDHEN and SYDVKM. V lost 4 bases to trimming and J lost 7 bases, with 11 bases between them. The CDR3 DNA reads as TGTGCCAGCAGTTCAAAAACATGGGAGCAGTACTTC. Protein sequence: CASSSKTWEQYF.

The rearrangement joins TRBV27 to TRBJ1-5; D gene unclear. V was shortened by 5 bases and J by 4 bases, with 12 bases between the two germline ends. Germline V gives CDR1 MNHEY, CDR2 SMNVEV (reference sequence). The CDR3 is 14 amino acids. The CDR3 sequence: CASSRRNSNQPQHF. The CDR3 nucleotides read TGTGCCAGCAGTCGGCGGAATAGTAATCAGCCCCAGCATTTT.

This clonotype has just a few counts. The chain uses TRBV27 and TRBJ2-5, with a tentative D call TRBD2 (6 bases). V lost 6 bases to trimming and J lost 2 bases, with 19 bases between them. The V gene's germline CDR1 is MNHEY and CDR2 SMNVEV (reference sequence). This CDR3 has 16 amino acids. The CDR3 spells CASRPFILGTQETQYF. Here the CDR3 DNA reads TGTGCCAGCAGACCCTTTATCTTAGGGACTCAAGAGACCCAGTACTTC.

The rearrangement joins TRBV4-2 to TRBJ1-5; no clear D. Trimming shortened V by 4 bases and J by 7 bases, and 11 bases separated the two germline ends. The CDR3 spans 13 residues. Germline lookup yields CDR1 LGHNA and CDR2 YNFKEQ. The CDR3 DNA reads as TGTGCCAGCAGCCCCGGGGTGGGACAGCCCCAGCATTTT. Amino acid sequence: CASSPGVGQPQHF.

This chain joins TRBV7-2 and TRBJ2-5, with D tentatively TRBD2 (6 bases). Germline values: CDR1 SGHTA, CDR2 FQGNSA. The CDR3 runs to 14 residues. Between the trimmed V and J ends, which lost 4 bases and 5 bases, there was a span of 14 bases. The DNA of the CDR3 is TGTGCCAGCAGCTCGGCGGGACGTCCCGAGACCCAGTACTTC. Translation gives CASSSAGRPETQYF.

Concerning this clonotype: One base away lies a much larger clone, so this may be a sequencing read error. V gene TRBV7-2 combines with J gene TRBJ2-1, with 12 bases aligning to TRBD2. Germline trimming cut 5 bases from V and 4 bases from J; bases unmatched to any gene: 6. Germline lookup yields CDR1 SGHTA and CDR2 FQGNSA. The length of the CDR3 is 16 residues. The CDR3, as DNA: TGTGCCAGCAGCCTGACTCTAGCGGGAGGGTACAATGAGCAGTTCTTC. This gives the protein CASSLTLAGGYNEQFF.

Only a few counts were recorded for this clonotype. The chain has TRBV12-3 or TRBV12-4 and TRBJ2-5; D not certain. Trimming left V 5 bases short and J 4 bases short, with 8 bases between. This CDR3 region has 12 residues. CDR3 in DNA: TGTGCCAGCAGTCTTTCCGCAGAGACCCAGTACTTC. Translating gives CASSLSAETQYF.

V and J are TRBV3-1 and TRBJ1-2, with a tentative D call TRBD1 (5 bases). The CDR3 covers 15 residues. The germline V gene encodes CDR1 LGHDT and CDR2 YNNKEL (reference sequence). The V end lost 1 base, the J end lost 1 base, and 10 bases lay between the germline ends. Here the CDR3 reads CASSQGRQGNYGYTF. In DNA form, the CDR3 reads TGTGCCAGCAGCCAAGGGAGGCAGGGTAACTATGGCTACACCTTC.

This clonotype came up a few times. The chain joins TRBV7-2 to TRBJ1-2; tentative D call: TRBD1 (6 bases). Per germline, CDR1 SGHTA and CDR2 FQGNSA. V was shortened by 1 base and J by 5 bases, with 14 bases between the two germline ends. The CDR3 extends over 15 amino acids. The CDR3 DNA reads as TGTGCCAGCAGCTTAGAACAGGGCATCGGGTATGGCTACACCTTC. This translates into CASSLEQGIGYGYTF.

The rearrangement uses TRBV12-3 or TRBV12-4 and TRBJ2-7; TRBD1 matches 10 bases. J lost 4 bases, V lost 5 bases, and 11 bases had no gene match. This CDR3 has 16 residues. CDR3 coding DNA: TGTGCCAGCAGTAGGGGAACCGGGACAGGGGTTTACGAGCAGTACTTC. It codes for CASSRGTGTGVYEQYF.

This clonotype was picked up a small number of times. The rearrangement links TRBV3-1 to TRBJ2-5; D is tentatively TRBD1 or TRBD2 (5 bases each). The CDR3 spans 16 residues. V gave up 4 bases and J gave up 2 bases, with 17 bases separating them. Germline CDR1 LGHDT, CDR2 YNNKEL (reference sequence). The CDR3 DNA reads as TGTGCCAGCAGCCTTATCCCCGGGGCGGAACAAGAGACCCAGTACTTC. As protein: CASSLIPGAEQETQYF.

The chain couples TRBV7-3 to TRBJ2-1, with 8 nucleotides matching TRBD1. The germline CDR1 and CDR2 sequences are SGHTA and FQGTGA. The CDR3 has 16 residues. The V and J ends lost 6 bases and 9 bases, in that order; junction bases with no gene match: 16. CDR3 DNA sequence: TGTGCCAGCAGTCCGAGGCGGACAGGGAATTATGGTGAGCAGTTCTTC. Translation gives CASSPRRTGNYGEQFF.

V gene TRBV24-1 combines with J gene TRBJ2-5, with TRBD2 matching 10 bases. Losses at the gene ends were 2 bases for V and 1 base for J; bases not matched to a gene: 6. This CDR3 is built from 17 residues. The V gene's germline CDR1 is KGHDR and CDR2 SFDVKD. CDR3 protein: CATSDSGTSVSQETQYF. The CDR3 DNA sequence: TGTGCCACCAGTGATTCTGGGACTAGCGTTTCCCAAGAGACCCAGTACTTC.

As concerns this clonotype: This clone may be a read error of a much larger clone one base away. V usage is TRBV20-1 and J usage is TRBJ2-1, with D perhaps TRBD2 (6 bases). Per the germline V gene, CDR1 is DFQATT and CDR2 is SNEGSKA (reference sequence). The CDR3 loop spans 16 amino acids. The DNA of the CDR3 is TGCAGTGCCCGGAGAGGGGCCGGGAGCTCCTACAGTGAGCAGTTCTTC. Translation: CSARRGAGSSYSEQFF.

This chain connects TRBV6-2 or TRBV6-3 to TRBJ2-5; D may be TRBD1 or TRBD2 (5 bases each). This CDR3 is 17 amino acids long. Trimming cost V 0 bases and J 5 bases, with 19 bases left between them. Germline lookup yields CDR1 MNHEY and CDR2 SVGEGT. CDR3 amino acids: CASSYSRGAEEGETQYF. CDR3 bases: TGTGCCAGCAGTTACTCGAGAGGGGCCGAAGAAGGCGAGACCCAGTACTTC.

This clonotype turned up a few times. CDR3 nucleotides: TGCAGCGTCCGAACTAGCGGGGGGGCCCGGGAGCAGTTCTTC. Amino acids: CSVRTSGGAREQFF. The gene calls are TRBV29-1 and TRBJ2-1, with TRBD2 matching 13 bases. The CDR3 consists of 14 residues. From germline, CDR1 is SQVTM and CDR2 ANQGSEA. V trimming: 6 bases; J trimming: 10 bases; junction bases outside the gene matches: 9.

The chain joins TRBV7-9 to TRBJ2-6; D not resolved. CDR1 and CDR2 (germline): SEHNR, FQNEAQ (reference sequence). The CDR3 consists of 15 residues. With 5 bases removed from V and 4 bases from J, the gap between germline ends came to 12 bases. CDR3 protein: CASSTILLGANVLTF. In DNA form, the CDR3 reads TGTGCCAGCAGCACAATTTTACTCGGGGCCAACGTCCTGACTTTC. The variable domain in full, completed from reference TRBV7-9 and TRBJ2-6, reads DTGVSQNPRHKITKRGQNVTFRCDPISEHNRLYWYRQTLGQGPEFLTYFQNEAQLEKSRLLSDRFSAERPKGSFSTLEIQRTEQGDSAMYLCASSTILLGANVLTFGAGSRLTVL.